The clone carrying this T cell receptor (beta chain) is categorized as medium-sized. TCR beta rearrangements were amplified from peripheral blood genomic DNA. These data are taken from a study of T cell repertoires in aging, cancer and after chemotherapy. Rearranged V-D-J TRB sequences were amplified with a mixed TRB-A/B primer pool. TCRdb redid the calling of the multiplex PCR reads with MiXCR, one entry per CDR3 protein. The top ten clones hold under 30% of a sample with 2,000 or so distinct CDR3 sequences, approximately 20% of them seen once. The CDR3 is 12 residues long. V lost 7 bases, J lost 3 bases, and 9 bases lay in between.

The sequence was collected from a human donor with a blood cancer. Sequencing input: blood. The chain recombines TRBV12-3 or TRBV12-4 with TRBJ1-2; tentatively, D is TRBD1 (5 bases). CDR3 loop: CASTLGDYGYTF. DNA of the CDR3: TGTGCCAGCACCCTGGGGGACTATGGCTACACCTTC.